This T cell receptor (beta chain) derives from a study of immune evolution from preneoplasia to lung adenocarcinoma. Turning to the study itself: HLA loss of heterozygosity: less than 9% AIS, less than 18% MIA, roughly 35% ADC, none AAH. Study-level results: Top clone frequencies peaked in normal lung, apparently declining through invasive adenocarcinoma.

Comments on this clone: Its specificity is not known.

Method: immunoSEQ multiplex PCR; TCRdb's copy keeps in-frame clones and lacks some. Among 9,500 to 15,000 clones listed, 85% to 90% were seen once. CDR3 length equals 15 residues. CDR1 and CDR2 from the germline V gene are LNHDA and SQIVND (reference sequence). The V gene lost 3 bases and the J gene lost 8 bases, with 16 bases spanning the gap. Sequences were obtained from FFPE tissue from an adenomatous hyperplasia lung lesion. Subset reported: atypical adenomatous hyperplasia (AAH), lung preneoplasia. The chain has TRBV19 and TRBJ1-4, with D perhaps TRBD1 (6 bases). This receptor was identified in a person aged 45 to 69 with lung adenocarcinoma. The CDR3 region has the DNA TGTGCCAGTAGTATCCTTGGGGGCAGCGAGGAAAAACTGTTTTTT. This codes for CASSILGGSEEKLFF.